Following are 3 T cell receptor beta chains from one sample sequenced in a study of blood T cell repertoires in COVID-19. Generated by immunoSEQ multiplex PCR, the TCRdb table keeps only in-frame clones and is missing some. The sample yields about 180,000 clones, 75% to 90% seen once. Sequencing used PBMCs or T cells enriched from blood (not recorded which). The receptors here all came from a man aged 35 to 55 who had recovered from COVID-19.

This clone was detected only once. The chain joins TRBV5-1 to TRBJ2-3; 7 bases are shared with TRBD2. The CDR3 runs to 14 residues. The ends lost 4 bases at V and 6 bases at J; junction bases unmatched: 8. Germline values: CDR1 SGHRS, CDR2 YFSETQ. The CDR3 protein is CASSGGREGDTQYF. DNA of the CDR3: TGCGCCAGCAGCGGGGGGAGGGAAGGTGATACGCAGTATTTT.

CDR3 coding DNA: TGTGCCAGCAGCGGGCGGACAGGCGGAGGGGCTGAAGCTTTCTTT. It specifies CASSGRTGGGAEAFF. The V gene is TRBV11-2, the J gene TRBJ1-1; 7 positions match TRBD1. Looked up from germline, CDR1 is SGHAT and CDR2 is FQNNGV. J was trimmed by 6 bases and V by 5 bases; bases with no gene match: 12. The CDR3 runs to 15 residues.

The chain couples TRBV3-1 (or the pseudogene TRBV3-2) to TRBJ1-2; maybe TRBD1 (6 bases). Germline loops: CDR1 LGHDT, CDR2 YNNKEL (reference sequence). Trimming took off 0 bases at V and 4 bases at J, with 12 bases between the two ends. This CDR3 contains 15 residues. The CDR3 nucleotides are TGTGCCAGCAGCCAAGATCCCCTGACAGGCTATGGCTACACCTTC. Its translation is CASSQDPLTGYGYTF.